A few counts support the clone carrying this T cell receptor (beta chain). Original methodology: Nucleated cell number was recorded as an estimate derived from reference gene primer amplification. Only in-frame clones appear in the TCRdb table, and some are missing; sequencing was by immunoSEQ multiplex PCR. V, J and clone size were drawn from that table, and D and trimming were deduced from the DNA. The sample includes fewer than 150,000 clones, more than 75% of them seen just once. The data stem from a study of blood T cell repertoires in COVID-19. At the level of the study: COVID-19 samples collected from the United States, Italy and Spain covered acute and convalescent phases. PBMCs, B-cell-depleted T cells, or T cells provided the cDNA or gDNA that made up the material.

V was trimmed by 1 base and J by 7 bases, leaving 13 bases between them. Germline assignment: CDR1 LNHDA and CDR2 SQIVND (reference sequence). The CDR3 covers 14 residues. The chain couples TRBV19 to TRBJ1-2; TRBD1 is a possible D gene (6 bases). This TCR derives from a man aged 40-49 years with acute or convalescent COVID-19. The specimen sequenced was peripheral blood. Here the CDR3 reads CASSIAAGVAGYTF. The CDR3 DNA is TGTGCCAGTAGTATAGCCGCAGGGGTGGCTGGCTACACCTTC.